The clone carrying this TCR beta chain was counted a few times. What it binds is unknown. According to the study, TCR beta libraries were built with iRepertoire HTBI primers and CDR3-region Arm-PCR. In TCRdb, the multiplex PCR reads were re-called with MiXCR into one record per CDR3 protein. The sample includes 600,000 to 850,000 distinct CDR3 sequences, 25% to 30% of them seen just once. The CDR3 spans 17 residues. The V gene end was trimmed by 6 bases and the J gene end by 0 bases; junction bases not matched to a gene: 8. Per germline, CDR1 MNHNS and CDR2 SASEGT. The time point: persistent/refractory GD, antithyroid drugs over 5 years with positive TRAb. PBMCs were the source of the RNA used for TCR sequencing. This sample is part of a study of regulatory T cells in long-lasting Graves disease. Study background: Those with persistent Graves' disease had received antithyroid drugs for over 5 years with positive TSH receptor antibodies. Study-wide results and caveats: Gene preferences differed: TRBV28, TRBJ1-2, TRBJ2-5 in persistent cases. More public clonotypes were shared by persistent patients (around 2,800) than by new patients (roughly 910). Sample size was small, which may have lowered accuracy.

The chain carries TRBV6-1 and TRBJ1-4; 9 bases match TRBD1. This sample comprised peripheral blood mononuclear cells (PBMCs), obtained when the disease was refractory, from a patient treated with antithyroid drugs. This clonotype was sampled from a female donor with Graves disease. CDR3 sequence (DNA): TGTGCCAGCAGGACGGGACAGGGAATGGCAACTAATGAAAAACTGTTTTTT. It translates to CASRTGQGMATNEKLFF.